These T cell receptor beta chains were read from a single sample in a study of T-cell reconstitution after alpha-beta-depleted transplantation in children. MiXCR, run by TCRdb on the PCR reads, gives a single entry per CDR3 protein. The data contain 800,000 to 1,000,000 distinct CDR3 sequences, about 26% of them seen just once; the ten biggest clones take up about 28%. The source material was PBMCs, mostly from graft donor cells, sampled 360 days after TCRalphabeta/CD19-depleted stem cell transplant. The receptors shown here come from a boy in the first two years of life who had a stem cell transplant for SCID, so the T cells may come from the graft donor. Both conserved end residues are trimmed from each CDR3. The order of the fields is J gene, CDR3 length, V gene, D gene, CDR3 protein. A D gene is named only where the DNA matches it firmly.

J: TRBJ2-1; length: 17; V: TRBV3-1; D: NA; CDR3: ASSQVRGLGLSSYNEQF
J: TRBJ2-7; length: 12; V: TRBV12-3/TRBV12-4; D: TRBD2; CDR3: ASVLASLPYEQY
J: TRBJ2-7; length: 10; V: TRBV5-1; D: NA; CDR3: ASSPHGDEQY
J: TRBJ1-3; length: 14; V: TRBV9; D: NA; CDR3: ASSVEGTLRGNTIY
J: TRBJ2-3; length: 13; V: TRBV5-1; D: TRBD2; CDR3: ASSSTSGVKDTQY
J: TRBJ2-3; length: 13; V: TRBV7-9; D: TRBD1; CDR3: ASSPGQGETDTQY
J: TRBJ2-2; length: 14; V: TRBV11-2; D: NA; CDR3: ASSLYRGATTGELF
J: TRBJ2-7; length: 11; V: TRBV7-9; D: NA; CDR3: ASSSSDHYEQY
J: TRBJ2-7; length: 12; V: TRBV6-1; D: NA; CDR3: ASKTGSSGYEQY
J: TRBJ2-6; length: 11; V: TRBV20-1; D: NA; CDR3: SARKTGANVLT
J: TRBJ1-2; length: 12; V: TRBV27; D: NA; CDR3: ASSLRRTSGGYT
J: TRBJ2-1; length: 12; V: TRBV29-1; D: TRBD2; CDR3: SVTGRGVYNEQF
J: TRBJ2-7; length: 12; V: TRBV7-8; D: NA; CDR3: ASSWGTPHYEQY
J: TRBJ2-1; length: 13; V: TRBV12-3/TRBV12-4; D: TRBD2; CDR3: ASIDSGGAYNEQF
J: TRBJ2-1; length: 13; V: TRBV12-3/TRBV12-4; D: NA; CDR3: ASRGGLSSYNEQF
J: TRBJ1-2; length: 11; V: TRBV12-3/TRBV12-4; D: NA; CDR3: ASSLDPNYGYT
J: TRBJ1-2; length: 15; V: TRBV19; D: TRBD1; CDR3: ASSTTHMGQGLSGYT
J: TRBJ1-6; length: 11; V: TRBV12-3/TRBV12-4; D: NA; CDR3: ASSPRRDSPLH
J: TRBJ2-5; length: 13; V: TRBV20-1; D: TRBD1; CDR3: SASRGQLLQETQY
J: TRBJ1-4; length: 17; V: TRBV20-1; D: TRBD1; CDR3: SGMYTGTGAYLTNEKLF
J: TRBJ1-2; length: 12; V: TRBV24-1; D: NA; CDR3: ATSENGANYGYT
J: TRBJ2-5; length: 14; V: TRBV5-1; D: NA; CDR3: ASSPSRGRYQETQY
J: TRBJ1-5; length: 15; V: TRBV9; D: NA; CDR3: ASSVKSVTEGNQPQH
J: TRBJ2-5; length: 11; V: TRBV20-1; D: NA; CDR3: SARPLGLETQY
J: TRBJ2-1; length: 13; V: TRBV5-1; D: NA; CDR3: ASSLGQSNFDEQF
J: TRBJ1-1; length: 8; V: TRBV29-1; D: NA; CDR3: SVADAEAF
J: TRBJ1-2; length: 15; V: TRBV18; D: NA; CDR3: ASSPGAGFQPNYGYT
J: TRBJ2-3; length: 10; V: TRBV12-5; D: NA; CDR3: ASAGLSDTQY
J: TRBJ2-1; length: 14; V: TRBV20-1; D: NA; CDR3: SARGGGHQIFNEQF